This TCR beta chain came from a study of blood T cells in healthy people across ages. In germline, CDR1 is SGHTA, CDR2 FQGNSA. V was pared by 5 bases and J by 4 bases, with 14 bases between. The CDR3 is 14 amino acids. Sample-barcoded 5' priming and a J-beta primer mix drove a second PCR of roughly 7 to 11 cycles. One entry per CDR3 protein, called by TCRdb with MiXCR from the 5' RACE reads. The sample includes 450,000 to 600,000 distinct CDR3 sequences, about 29% of them seen just once. These data were also reused for a study on T cells of mothers and their children. This second report adds: The people who donated were a few healthy Caucasian mothers and their six children. Pairs that are related and pairs that are unrelated have TCR recombination output shaped similarly by thymic selection.

Sequencing used blood. This chain uses TRBV7-2 with TRBJ1-2, with no clear D. The TCR was taken from a boy between 2 and 10 years old in good health. The CDR3 region has the DNA TGTGCCAGCAGCCTAGAAGGGAGTAGCTATGGCTACACCTTC. This codes for CASSLEGSSYGYTF.